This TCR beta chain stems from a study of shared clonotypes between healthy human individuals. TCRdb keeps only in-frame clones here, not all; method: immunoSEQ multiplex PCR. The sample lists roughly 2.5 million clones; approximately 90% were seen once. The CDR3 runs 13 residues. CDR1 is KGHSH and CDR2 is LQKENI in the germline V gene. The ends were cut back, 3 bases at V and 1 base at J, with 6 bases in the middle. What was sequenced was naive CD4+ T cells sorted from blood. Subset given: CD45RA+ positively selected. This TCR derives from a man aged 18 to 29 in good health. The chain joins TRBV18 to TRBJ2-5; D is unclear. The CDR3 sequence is CASSPTFQETQYF. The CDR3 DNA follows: TGTGCCAGCTCACCCACCTTCCAAGAGACCCAGTACTTC.